This TCR beta chain was captured in a study of OX40 agonist ivuxolimab in advanced cancers. The overall study: Treatment of patients was with ivuxolimab, an agonistic anti-OX40 (CD134) antibody. Head and neck, renal cell, melanoma or hepatocellular carcinoma were the cancers that dose-escalation patients had. The study reported partial responses in three patients: one hepatocellular carcinoma, two cutaneous melanoma.

Per the germline V gene, CDR1 is ENHRY and CDR2 is SYGVKD. The V segment lost 6 bases and the J segment 5 bases; nucleotides outside the gene matches: 7. The CDR3 is made up of 15 amino acids. Anyone with autoimmune disease history or systemic immunosuppression was excluded. Using immunoSEQ multiplex PCR, the repertoire was profiled, and TCRdb retains in-frame clones only, with some absent. The sample yields over 15,000 clones, 75% to 90% seen once. This clonotype originated in an adult with an advanced solid tumor such as melanoma, head and neck, liver or kidney cancer. Specimen: CD4+ or CD8+ T cells sorted from blood, collected in a trial of the OX40 agonist ivuxolimab. This chain uses TRBV10-3 with TRBJ2-2; 9 bases align to TRBD1. Here the CDR3 DNA reads TGTGCCATCAGCACGGGGACAGGGAATACCGGGGAGCTGTTTTTT. Translation: CAISTGTGNTGELFF.